This section outlines one TCR beta chain sequence together with its context. Sequencing was performed with immunoSEQ multiplex PCR; in TCRdb, only in-frame clones are kept and a portion is missing. Here the sample spans 450,000 or so clones, roughly 89% being singletons. The CDR3 has 15 amino acids. Germline CDR1 reads SNHLY; CDR2 reads FYNNEI. V lost 8 bases and J lost 5; bases outside the gene matches: 8. This sample was included in a study of blood T cell repertoires in COVID-19. The overall study: The study drew acute and convalescent COVID-19 samples from the United States, Italy and Spain.

Sample: peripheral blood. The receptor comes from a man in his late teens or twenties with COVID-19, enrolled during active disease. The J gene is TRBJ2-1, the V gene TRBV2, with 11 positions matching TRBD2. The DNA for the CDR3 is TGTGCCAGCCGATCGACTAGCGGGATAAACAATGAGCAGTTCTTC. Amino acids: CASRSTSGINNEQFF.